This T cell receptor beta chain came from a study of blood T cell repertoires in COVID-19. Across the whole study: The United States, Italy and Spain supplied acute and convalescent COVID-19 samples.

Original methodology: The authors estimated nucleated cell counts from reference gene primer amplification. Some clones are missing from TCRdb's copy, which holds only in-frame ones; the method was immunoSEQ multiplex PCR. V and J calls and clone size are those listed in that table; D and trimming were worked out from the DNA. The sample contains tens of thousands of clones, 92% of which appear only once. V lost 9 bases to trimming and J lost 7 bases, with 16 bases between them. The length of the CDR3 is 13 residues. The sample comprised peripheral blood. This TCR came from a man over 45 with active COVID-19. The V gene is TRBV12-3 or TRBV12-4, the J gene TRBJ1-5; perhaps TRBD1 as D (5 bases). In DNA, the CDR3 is TGTGCCAGTTTTTCAGGGTTTGGCCAGCCCCAGCATTTT. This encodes CASFSGFGQPQHF.